This T cell receptor (beta chain) derives from a study of Ad26.COV2.S vaccination and SARS-CoV-2 variants. As to this clone: Its specificity is unknown.

Produced via immunoSEQ multiplex PCR; TCRdb's table is partial and in-frame only. The sample shows about 320,000 clones, around 84% of them seen only once. Germline-derived CDR1 and CDR2 are MGHRA and YSYEKL. J lost 7 bases, V lost 3 bases, and 13 bases had no gene match. The CDR3 length is 17 residues. The treatment was: 15 to 20 received Ad26.COV2.S at low or high dose, single or two shots; several received placebo; per-sample allocation not given. Material that was analyzed had been drawn on day 63 after the first vaccine or placebo injection. Donation was by an adult aged 18-55 years who was in Boston. Vaccination used an Ad26 vector expressing Wuhan-strain SARS-CoV-2 spike. Broader study findings: Researchers cautioned that TCR breadth and depth analyses may have underestimated total T cell responses. Placebo recipients and vaccine recipients were similar in non-spike TCR breadth.

The gene calls are TRBV4-1 and TRBJ1-5; TRBD1 matches 9 bases. This sample comprised peripheral blood, obtained in a trial of Ad26.COV2.S vaccine versus placebo. The receptor was derived from a person between 18 and 65 years old who received the Ad26.COV2.S COVID-19 vaccine or a placebo. CDR3 loop: CASSQGGRTGGMQPQHF. In DNA, the CDR3 is TGCGCCAGCAGCCAGGGCGGGCGTACAGGGGGCATGCAGCCCCAGCATTTT.